The 21 T cell receptor beta chains below come from one sample, sequenced in a study of blood T cell repertoires in COVID-19. Assay: immunoSEQ multiplex PCR; the TCRdb copy retains only in-frame clones and omits some. The table records 380,000 or so clones, 81% of them present only once. Sequenced input: peripheral blood. The receptor source for this set is a human donor with acute or convalescent COVID-19. The donor label of this sample is uncertain.

The V and J genes are TRBV27 and TRBJ2-7; perhaps TRBD1 as D (6 bases). CDR3 length equals 14 residues. Germline-derived CDR1 and CDR2 are MNHEY and SMNVEV (reference sequence). V gave up 0 bases and J gave up 3 bases, with 9 bases separating them. This chain's CDR3 is CASSLSGGLYEQYF. As DNA, the CDR3 is TGTGCCAGCAGTTTATCAGGGGGTCTCTACGAGCAGTACTTC.

V and J are TRBV7-9 and TRBJ1-2; D gene uncertain. This CDR3 is built from 15 residues. The ends were cut back, 5 bases at V and 0 bases at J, with 13 bases in the middle. Looked up from germline, CDR1 is SEHNR and CDR2 is FQNEAQ (reference sequence). For the CDR3, the DNA is TGTGCCAGCAGCCGACCCGGGAGCTCTAACTATGGCTACACCTTC. Its protein product is CASSRPGSSNYGYTF.

The genes are TRBV5-1 and TRBJ2-3; 10 positions agree with TRBD2. V lost 0 bases and J lost 5; bases outside the gene matches: 9. CDR1 and CDR2 (germline): SGHRS, YFSETQ. The CDR3 runs to 17 residues. CDR3 protein: CASSLVYLAGAKDTQYF. CDR3 nucleotide sequence: TGCGCCAGCAGCTTGGTTTACCTAGCGGGAGCTAAAGATACGCAGTATTTT. The full variable domain, its missing parts supplied by reference TRBV5-1 and TRBJ2-3, is KAGVTQTPRYLIKTRGQQVTLSCSPISGHRSVSWYQQTPGQGLQFLFEYFSETQRNKGNFPGRFSGRQFSNSRSEMNVSTLELGDSALYLCASSLVYLAGAKDTQYFGPGTRLTVL.

This clone occurred a few times. This CDR3 is CASTSLRGQGGRAFF. The CDR3 bases are TGTGCCAGCACCTCTCTTCGGGGACAGGGAGGGAGAGCTTTCTTT. The J gene is TRBJ1-1, the V gene TRBV6-5; the match to TRBD1 covers 9 bases. V lost 7 bases and J lost 10; bases outside the gene matches: 16. Germline V gene lookup returns CDR1 MNHEY and CDR2 SVGAGI. The length of the CDR3 is 15 residues.

The chain carries TRBV3-1 (or the pseudogene TRBV3-2) and TRBJ2-7; D is perhaps TRBD2 (5 bases). V lost 1 base and J 6 bases, leaving 13 bases between the germline ends. Germline V gene data show CDR1 as LGHDT and CDR2 as YNNKEL (reference sequence). CDR3 size: 14 residues. The CDR3 spells CASSQAQAGGEQYF. CDR3 sequence (DNA): TGTGCCAGCAGCCAAGCGCAGGCAGGAGGCGAGCAGTACTTC.

This clone appeared a few times. The V and J genes are TRBV3-1 (or the pseudogene TRBV3-2) and TRBJ1-4; weak D call: TRBD1 (5 bases). CDR3 length equals 11 residues. Germline V lookup: CDR1 LGHDT, CDR2 YNNKEL (reference sequence). Deletions cut 1 base from V and 14 bases from J, with 8 bases between. The DNA for the CDR3 is TGTGCCAGCAGCCAAGCGGGGGGGCTGTTTTTT. Its protein is CASSQAGGLFF.

This CDR3 is CASSATGGYEQYF. The CDR3 coding sequence is TGCGCCAGCAGTGCGACAGGCGGCTACGAGCAGTACTTC. The rearrangement uses TRBV10-1 and TRBJ2-7; maybe TRBD1 (6 bases). The CDR3 length is 13 residues. Trimming shortened V by 4 bases and J by 3 bases, and 10 bases separated the two germline ends. The germline V gene encodes CDR1 WNHNN and CDR2 SYGVQD (reference sequence).

The chain recombines TRBV11-2 with TRBJ1-2; 11 bases line up with TRBD1. The CDR3 extends over 17 amino acids. The V gene's germline CDR1 is SGHAT and CDR2 FQNNGV. With V trimmed by 2 bases and J by 4 bases, 9 bases remained unmatched. CDR3 coding DNA: TGTGCCAGCAGCTTACCGCCCGGGACAGGGGGACCCTATGGCTACACCTTC. Translating it yields CASSLPPGTGGPYGYTF.

This clone was seen only once. This rearrangement joins TRBV6-4 to TRBJ1-6, with 7 bases identical to TRBD1. CDR1 MRHNA and CDR2 SNTAGT come from the germline V gene. CDR3 length equals 15 residues. Trimming removed 6 bases from V and 8 bases from J; junction bases left unmatched: 10. This CDR3 reads CASRQGNSAYSPLHF. CDR3 bases: TGTGCCAGCAGACAGGGGAACAGTGCTTATTCACCCCTCCACTTT.

In this sample, this clone turned up once. This chain uses TRBV2 with TRBJ2-5, with D hard to call. This CDR3 is built from 12 residues. The germline V and J ends were trimmed by 7 bases and 4 bases, with 10 bases remaining between them. Germline V gene data show CDR1 as SNHLY and CDR2 as FYNNEI. CDR3 loop: CASKLAPETQYF. The CDR3 nucleotides read TGTGCCAGCAAGTTAGCCCCAGAGACCCAGTACTTC. The whole variable domain, filled in from reference TRBV2 and TRBJ2-5, reads EPEVTQTPSHQVTQMGQEVILRCVPISNHLYFYWYRQILGQKVEFLVSFYNNEISEKSEIFDDQFSVERPDGSNFTLKIRSTKLEDSAMYFCASKLAPETQYFGPGTRLLVL.

The gene calls are TRBV27 and TRBJ1-5; D may be TRBD1 (6 bases). Deletions cut 5 bases from V and 3 bases from J, with 14 bases between. Germline V lookup: CDR1 MNHEY, CDR2 SMNVEV (reference sequence). The CDR3 sequence is 15 residues long. For the CDR3, the DNA is TGTGCCAGCAGTCTCCTGGCGGGGGCCAATCAGCCCCAGCATTTT. Translating gives CASSLLAGANQPQHF.

The rearrangement joins TRBV5-4 to TRBJ2-7; D might be TRBD2 (5 bases). Trimming took off 3 bases at V and 11 bases at J, with 21 bases between the two ends. Germline loops: CDR1 SGHNT, CDR2 YYREEE (reference sequence). The CDR3 contains 14 residues. The CDR3 DNA follows: TGTGCCAGCAGCTCCCCCTCGAGAGATACGAGGGAGTACTTC. Translated: CASSSPSRDTREYF.

This clone has more than one count but fewer than ten. The V gene is TRBV6-4, the J gene TRBJ1-2; D possibly corresponds to TRBD1 (6 bases). V lost 1 base and J lost 10, with 13 bases in between. Germline loops: CDR1 MRHNA, CDR2 SNTAGT. The CDR3 consists of 13 residues. CDR3 region: CASSDLAGAPYTF. The CDR3 nucleotides are TGTGCCAGCAGTGACTTGGCAGGGGCCCCCTACACCTTC.

This chain connects TRBV15 to TRBJ1-5; 9 bases align to TRBD1. This CDR3 comprises 16 residues. Germline lookup yields CDR1 LNHNV and CDR2 YYDKDF (reference sequence). V was clipped by 0 bases and J by 7 bases; unmatched bases: 7. The DNA for the CDR3 is TGTGCCACCAGCAGAGATCTGGGACAGGGAGGACAGCCCCAGCATTTT. Protein sequence: CATSRDLGQGGQPQHF.

This clone was seen a single time. The chain recombines TRBV4-1 with TRBJ1-2; 9 bases match TRBD1. The V segment lost 3 bases and the J segment 3 bases; nucleotides outside the gene matches: 5. Germline loops: CDR1 MGHRA, CDR2 YSYEKL. The CDR3 extends over 15 amino acids. Written as DNA, the CDR3 is TGCGCCAGCAGCCAGAGGACAGGGGAACACTATGGCTACACCTTC. Amino acid sequence: CASSQRTGEHYGYTF.

The J gene is TRBJ2-1, the V gene TRBV9; 9 nucleotides match TRBD2. The CDR3 has 15 amino acids. CDR1 and CDR2 (germline): SGDLS, YYNGEE. The V gene end was trimmed by 0 bases and the J gene end by 8 bases; junction bases not matched to a gene: 6. Here the CDR3 reads CASSVVAGGRDEQFF. The CDR3 DNA is TGTGCCAGCAGCGTAGTTGCGGGGGGGCGGGATGAGCAGTTCTTC.

The genes are TRBV2 and TRBJ1-1; no definite D call. Germline assignment: CDR1 SNHLY and CDR2 FYNNEI. The CDR3 is 13 residues long. Between the trimmed V and J ends, which lost 5 bases and 4 bases, there was a span of 11 bases. CDR3 protein: CASSNLRGTEAFF. CDR3 coding DNA: TGTGCCAGCAGTAATCTCCGGGGCACTGAAGCTTTCTTT.

The chain combines TRBV7-9 with TRBJ2-5; TRBD2 matches at 8 bases. Germline lookup yields CDR1 SEHNR and CDR2 FQNEAQ (reference sequence). The CDR3 loop spans 17 amino acids. Trimming took 1 base from V and 2 from J; bases not matched to a gene: 9. CDR3 nucleotides: TGTGCCAGCAGCTTAGGTGTCGGACTAGCTCGGCAAGAGACCCAGTACTTC. It yields the protein CASSLGVGLARQETQYF.

A word on this clone: Within the sample, other DNA sequences also encode this same CDR3. The chain has TRBV6-5 and TRBJ1-1; D is uncertain. The germline gives CDR1 MNHEY, CDR2 SVGAGI. V shed 7 bases and J shed 1 base, with 7 bases lying between them. The CDR3 is made up of 12 amino acids. The CDR3 nucleotides are TGTGCCAGCATGCGGGGGAACACTGAAGCTTTCTTT. It specifies CASMRGNTEAFF.

This rearrangement joins TRBV5-1 to TRBJ2-2; no definite D call. Germline V gives CDR1 SGHRS, CDR2 YFSETQ. CDR3 length equals 11 residues. V dropped 6 bases and J dropped 5 bases, with 5 bases sitting between them. The CDR3 sequence: CASIITGELFF. The CDR3, as DNA: TGCGCCAGCATTATAACCGGGGAGCTGTTTTTT.

This clone came up a few times. V and J are TRBV9 and TRBJ1-1, with 8 bases fitting TRBD1. The J segment lost 1 base and the V segment lost 7 bases, leaving 6 bases of the junction unmatched. Germline CDR1 and CDR2: SGDLS and YYNGEE. The CDR3 is made up of 14 amino acids. The CDR3 reads CASATGQENTEAFF. In nucleotides, the CDR3 is TGTGCCAGCGCCACGGGACAGGAGAACACTGAAGCTTTCTTT.